This entry lists 5 T cell receptor beta chains sequenced from one sample in a study of cytotoxic CD8 clonotypes in ibrutinib-treated CLL (dated by TCRdb to the early 2020s). Per the publication, the time point label means: approximately eleven months on ibrutinib. To prepare the library, the immunoSEQ multiplex PCR assay was applied. TCRdb obtained this table from immuneACCESS and retained in-frame rearrangements with V and J assigned. These tables miss some clones; where compared with another copy, unresolved V genes account for less than half of the shortfall, and the remainder is unexplained. In all, the sample holds some 200,000 clones, and about three quarters of those were seen once. The ten largest clones add up to roughly 5.8% of the sample. The sequences come from PBMCs, collected after 12 months of ibrutinib treatment. The origin of the receptors is a human donor with chronic lymphocytic leukemia.

The J gene is TRBJ2-1, the V gene TRBV18, with D maybe TRBD2 (5 bases). The CDR3 extends over 13 amino acids. Germline loops: CDR1 KGHSH, CDR2 LQKENI. V was trimmed by 4 bases and J by 5 bases, leaving 9 bases between them. CDR3 in DNA: TGTGCCAGCTCACAGCTAGCCGACAATGAGCAGTTCTTC. It encodes CASSQLADNEQFF.

The chain employs TRBV19 and TRBJ2-6; D not resolved. This CDR3 contains 17 residues. Between the trimmed V and J ends, which lost 7 bases and 0 bases, there was a span of 16 bases. Germline CDR1 is LNHDA and CDR2 is SQIVND (reference sequence). CDR3 amino acids: CASTPRAVRSGANVLTF. CDR3 nucleotide sequence: TGTGCCAGTACCCCCCGGGCGGTTCGCTCTGGGGCCAACGTCCTGACTTTC. The full variable domain, in which reference TRBV19 and TRBJ2-6 provide the parts outside the CDR3, is DGGITQSPKYLFRKEGQNVTLSCEQNLNHDAMYWYRQDPGQGLRLIYYSQIVNDFQKGDIAEGYSVSREKKESFPLTVTSAQKNPTAFYLCASTPRAVRSGANVLTFGAGSRLTVL.

The chain uses TRBV18 and TRBJ1-6; 7 positions agree with TRBD1. With 6 bases clipped from V and 6 bases from J, the junction kept 8 bases outside the gene matches. The CDR3 loop spans 15 amino acids. Looked up from germline, CDR1 is KGHSH and CDR2 is LQKENI. This chain's CDR3 is CASSDRAVRNSPLHF. The CDR3, as DNA: TGTGCCAGCTCCGACAGGGCGGTTCGTAATTCACCCCTCCACTTT.

The chain links TRBV9 to TRBJ2-2; either TRBD1 or TRBD2 may supply D (6 bases each). The V end was cut by 4 bases, the J end by 1 base, with 17 bases between. CDR1 and CDR2 (germline): SGDLS, YYNGEE. CDR3 size: 17 residues. The CDR3 DNA reads TGTGCCAGCAGCCCCCGAGGGGGGCTAAGGAACACCGGGGAGCTGTTTTTT. Translation: CASSPRGGLRNTGELFF.

This clone was seen a few times. The V and J genes are TRBV4-1 and TRBJ1-3, with 10 bases identical to TRBD1. Germline V gives CDR1 MGHRA, CDR2 YSYEKL. CDR3 length equals 18 residues. V was pared by 0 bases and J by 1 base, with 6 bases of the junction left unmatched. CDR3 region: CASSQEGGQGSSGNTIYF. In DNA, the CDR3 is TGCGCCAGCAGCCAAGAAGGGGGACAGGGGTCGTCTGGAAACACCATATATTTT.